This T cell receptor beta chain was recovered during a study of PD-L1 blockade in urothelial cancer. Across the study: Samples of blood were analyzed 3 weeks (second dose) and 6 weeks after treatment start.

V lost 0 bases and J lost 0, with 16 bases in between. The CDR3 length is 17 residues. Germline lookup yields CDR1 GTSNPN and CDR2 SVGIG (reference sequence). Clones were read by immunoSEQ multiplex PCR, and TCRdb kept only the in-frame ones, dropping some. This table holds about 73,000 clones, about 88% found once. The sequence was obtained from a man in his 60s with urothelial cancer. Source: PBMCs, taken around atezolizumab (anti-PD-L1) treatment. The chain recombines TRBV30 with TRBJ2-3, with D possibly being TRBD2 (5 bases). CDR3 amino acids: CAWSVLAVGVSTDTQYF. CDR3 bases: TGTGCCTGGAGTGTACTCGCGGTCGGGGTAAGCACAGATACGCAGTATTTT.